One sample yielded the 25 T cell receptor beta chains listed below, sequenced in a study of Graves' ophthalmopathy and Graves' hyperthyroidism. RNA transcripts were the template, and TCR beta CDR3 regions were amplified from them. The workflow started with a first-round RT-PCR run with HTBI primers and then moved on to a second-round multiplex PCR. TCRdb reprocessed the multiplex PCR reads with MiXCR, giving one entry per CDR3 protein. The sample lists 230,000 or so distinct CDR3 sequences, about 46% occurring once. Sequenced material: peripheral blood. The receptors originated from an adult man with Graves' ophthalmopathy.

This clonotype occurred once. This chain joins TRBV7-9 and TRBJ1-4, with 9 bases aligning to TRBD1. Per germline, CDR1 SEHNR and CDR2 FQNEAQ (reference sequence). The CDR3 totals 15 residues. With V trimmed by 6 bases and J by 2 bases, 4 bases remained unmatched. The CDR3 sequence is CASREGTGTNEKLFF. CDR3 DNA sequence: TGTGCCAGCAGAGAGGGGACAGGGACTAATGAAAAACTGTTTTTT. Based on the CDR3 plus reference TRBV7-9 and TRBJ1-4, the full variable domain is DTGVSQNPRHKITKRGQNVTFRCDPISEHNRLYWYRQTLGQGPEFLTYFQNEAQLEKSRLLSDRFSAERPKGSFSTLEIQRTEQGDSAMYLCASREGTGTNEKLFFGSGTQLSVL.

This clonotype was detected many times. The rearrangement joins TRBV9 to TRBJ2-5; either TRBD1 or TRBD2 may supply D (5 bases each). The V end was cut by 4 bases, the J end by 5 bases, with 12 bases between. Per the germline V gene, CDR1 is SGDLS and CDR2 is YYNGEE. This CDR3 region has 13 residues. The chain's CDR3 is CASSLRDRETQYF. The CDR3 DNA reads TGTGCCAGCAGCCTCAGGGACCGGGAGACCCAGTACTTC. Complete variable domain (other parts from reference TRBV9 and TRBJ2-5): DSGVTQTPKHLITATGQRVTLRCSPRSGDLSVYWYQQSLDQGLQFLIQYYNGEERAKGNILERFSAQQFPDLHSELNLSSLELGDSALYFCASSLRDRETQYFGPGTRLLVL.

This clonotype has just one count. At one end, the junction sequence differs from germline, possibly due to a read error. The chain recombines TRBV10-3 with TRBJ2-7; TRBD2 matches at 11 bases. In germline, CDR1 is ENHRY, CDR2 SYGVKD. The CDR3 runs to 18 residues. CDR3 protein: CASSYSTNLAGGPYEQYF. DNA for the CDR3: TGTGCCAGCAGTTACTCTACCAACTTAGCGGGGGGGCCCTACGAGCAGTACTTC.

This clonotype was observed at least ten times. The CDR3 nucleotides are TGTGCCAGTAGTCGACAGGTTAGCTCCTACGAGCAGTACTTC. This gives the protein CASSRQVSSYEQYF. This chain connects TRBV19 to TRBJ2-7, with a possible D match to TRBD1 (6 bases). The germline V gene has CDR1 LNHDA and CDR2 SQIVND (reference sequence). V dropped 5 bases and J dropped 0 bases, with 11 bases sitting between them. This CDR3 contains 14 residues.

This clonotype was recorded a few times. V and J are TRBV15 and TRBJ1-5; possibly TRBD1 for D (5 bases). Trimming left V 1 base short and J 7 bases short, with 14 bases between. Germline CDR1 is LNHNV and CDR2 is YYDKDF (reference sequence). The CDR3 runs 15 residues. This chain's CDR3 is CATSRGGGAEQPQHF. The CDR3 DNA reads TGTGCCACCAGCAGAGGGGGGGGAGCGGAGCAGCCCCAGCATTTT. The complete variable domain, with remaining parts taken from reference TRBV15 and TRBJ1-5, reads DAMVIQNPRYQVTQFGKPVTLSCSQTLNHNVMYWYQQKSSQAPKLLFHYYDKDFNNEADTPDNFQSRRPNTSFCFLDIRSPGLGDTAMYLCATSRGGGAEQPQHFGDGTRLSIL.

The rearrangement uses TRBV15 and TRBJ1-3, with 10 bases identical to TRBD1. V dropped 0 bases and J dropped 0; count of bases not matched to a gene: 2. The CDR3 has 17 amino acids. CDR1 and CDR2 (germline): LNHNV, YYDKDF (reference sequence). CDR3 sequence (DNA): TGTGCCACCAGCAGAGATGGGACAGGGGCCTCTGGAAACACCATATATTTT. Translation: CATSRDGTGASGNTIYF. Combining the CDR3 with reference TRBV15 and TRBJ1-3 gives the whole variable domain DAMVIQNPRYQVTQFGKPVTLSCSQTLNHNVMYWYQQKSSQAPKLLFHYYDKDFNNEADTPDNFQSRRPNTSFCFLDIRSPGLGDTAMYLCATSRDGTGASGNTIYFGEGSWLTVV.

J is TRBJ2-7 and V is TRBV5-1; D possibly corresponds to TRBD1 (5 bases). The CDR3 is 15 residues long. Trimming removed 0 bases at V and 2 bases at J, with 12 bases between. Germline CDR1 and CDR2: SGHRS and YFSETQ. Here the CDR3 reads CASSLGTMGAYEQYF. DNA for the CDR3: TGCGCCAGCAGCTTGGGGACAATGGGTGCCTACGAGCAGTACTTC.

The V gene is TRBV7-2, the J gene TRBJ2-7, with TRBD1 as a possible D gene (5 bases). Germline V gene lookup returns CDR1 SGHTA and CDR2 FQGNSA. The CDR3 is made up of 14 amino acids. V lost 1 base and J lost 6, with 13 bases in between. This chain's CDR3 is CASSLEVQGSEQYF. DNA for the CDR3: TGTGCCAGCAGCTTAGAAGTTCAGGGATCCGAGCAGTACTTC.

As DNA, the CDR3 is TGTGCCAGCAGCTTAGAGACGCCGGACAGGAACTCTGGAAACACCATATATTTT. Amino acids: CASSLETPDRNSGNTIYF. The chain recombines TRBV7-6 with TRBJ1-3, with 7 bases fitting TRBD1. Trimming removed 1 base from V and 0 bases from J; junction bases left unmatched: 9. This CDR3 is built from 18 residues. The germline CDR1 and CDR2 sequences are SGHVS and FNYEAQ. The complete variable domain, with remaining parts taken from reference TRBV7-6 and TRBJ1-3, reads GAGVSQSPRYKVTKRGQDVALRCDPISGHVSLYWYRQALGQGPEFLTYFNYEAQQDKSGLPNDRFSAERPEGSISTLTIQRTEQRDSAMYRCASSLETPDRNSGNTIYFGEGSWLTVV.

This chain joins TRBV2 and TRBJ1-4, with 12 bases identical to TRBD1. Germline assignment: CDR1 SNHLY and CDR2 FYNNEI. The CDR3 has 14 residues. After removal of 3 bases from V and 8 bases from J, the junction contained 1 base not matched to a gene. Here the CDR3 DNA reads TGTGCCAGCAGTGACGGGACAGGGGGCGAAAAACTGTTTTTT. As protein: CASSDGTGGEKLFF. The whole variable domain, filled in from reference TRBV2 and TRBJ1-4, reads EPEVTQTPSHQVTQMGQEVILRCVPISNHLYFYWYRQILGQKVEFLVSFYNNEISEKSEIFDDQFSVERPDGSNFTLKIRSTKLEDSAMYFCASSDGTGGEKLFFGSGTQLSVL.

This clonotype was recorded once. A junction end diverges from the germline sequence, so it may reflect a read error. CDR3 amino acids: CASSSTGGIYGYTF. CDR3 DNA: TGTGCCAGCAGTTCTACAGGGGGCATCTATGGCTACACCTTC. The V and J genes are TRBV10-3 and TRBJ1-2; 9 nucleotides agree with TRBD1. The CDR3 runs 14 residues. The germline gives CDR1 ENHRY, CDR2 SYGVKD.

CDR3 nucleotides: TGTGCCAGCAGCTTAGCAGGGAATATGGGCACTGAAGCTTTCTTT. It is translated as CASSLAGNMGTEAFF. The chain recombines TRBV7-9 with TRBJ1-1; D gene unclear. The germline CDR1 and CDR2 sequences are SEHNR and FQNEAQ (reference sequence). V gave up 0 bases and J gave up 4 bases, with 12 bases separating them. This CDR3 is 15 amino acids long.

This clonotype was recorded once. CDR3 protein: CASSQRHRDTEAFF. The CDR3 nucleotides read TGTGCCAGCAGCCAACGACACAGGGACACTGAAGCTTTCTTT. This chain connects TRBV3-1 to TRBJ1-1; weak D call: TRBD1 (6 bases). The CDR3 contains 14 residues. From germline, CDR1 is LGHDT and CDR2 YNNKEL (reference sequence). V lost 2 bases and J lost 3, with 10 bases in between.

The V and J genes are TRBV6-5 and TRBJ2-3; 10 bases match TRBD2. V trimming: 10 bases; J trimming: 3 bases; junction bases outside the gene matches: 7. Germline V gene lookup returns CDR1 MNHEY and CDR2 SVGAGI. This CDR3 has 14 residues. The CDR3 protein is CATRLAGSTDTQYF. CDR3 sequence (DNA): TGTGCCACGAGACTAGCGGGTTCGACAGATACGCAGTATTTT.

V and J are TRBV10-2 and TRBJ1-3, with D uncertain. Trimming removed 6 bases at V and 4 bases at J, with 13 bases between. Germline V CDR1 and CDR2: WSHSY, SAAADI. The CDR3 covers 14 residues. CDR3 in DNA: TGCGCCAGCAGGGGAAATACGCAAGGAAACACCATATATTTT. The encoded protein is CASRGNTQGNTIYF.

This clonotype has only a few counts. The genes are TRBV29-1 and TRBJ2-7, with TRBD2 as a possible D gene (5 bases). Trimming removed 2 bases from V and 2 bases from J, with 16 bases in between. CDR3 length: 15 residues. Germline V gene data show CDR1 as SQVTM and CDR2 as ANQGSEA. The CDR3 sequence is CSVETPGRVTYEQYF. The CDR3, as DNA: TGCAGCGTTGAAACCCCCGGGCGGGTTACCTACGAGCAGTACTTC.

This clonotype was seen only a few times. The chain couples TRBV5-5 to TRBJ2-6; 11 positions match TRBD1. The V gene end was trimmed by 4 bases and the J gene end by 0 bases; junction bases not matched to a gene: 9. CDR3 length: 19 residues. Germline CDR1 is SGHKS and CDR2 is YYEKEE (reference sequence). The CDR3 DNA reads as TGTGCCAGCAGCGCGGACAGGGGGCGCCTTTACTCTGGGGCCAACGTCCTGACTTTC. It translates to CASSADRGRLYSGANVLTF.

This clonotype was seen a handful of times. J is TRBJ1-6 and V is TRBV11-2; TRBD1 agrees at 10 bases. The CDR3 runs to 15 residues. V shed 5 bases, J shed 8 bases, and the junction held 6 bases outside the gene matches. CDR1 SGHAT and CDR2 FQNNGV come from the germline V gene. CDR3 sequence reads: CASSAGTGVHSPLHF. The CDR3 bases are TGTGCCAGCAGCGCCGGGACAGGGGTTCATTCACCCCTCCACTTT.

The chain joins TRBV5-1 to TRBJ2-7, with TRBD2 identical over 11 bases. The better agreement between TRBJ2-5 and the DNA end casts doubt on the J call. The CDR3 is 16 amino acids. Germline CDR1 SGHRS, CDR2 YFSETQ. CDR3: CASSRQTSGMGETQYF. DNA of the CDR3: TGCGCCAGCAGCAGACAGACTAGCGGGATGGGGGAGACCCAGTACTTC.

The rearrangement joins TRBV7-3 to TRBJ2-7; perhaps D is TRBD1 or TRBD2 (5 bases each). Germline-derived CDR1 and CDR2 are SGHTA and FQGTGA. The ends were cut back, 4 bases at V and 6 bases at J, with 16 bases in the middle. This CDR3 has 14 residues. CDR3 in DNA: TGTGCCAGCAGCTCCGGGACGGCTTCTACCGAGCAGTACTTC. This encodes CASSSGTASTEQYF.

The sample holds many counts of this clonotype. V is TRBV24-1 and J is TRBJ1-2; TRBD1 aligns across 8 bases. In germline, CDR1 is KGHDR, CDR2 SFDVKD. The CDR3 length is 15 residues. V shed 4 bases and J 4 bases; nucleotides not matched to a gene: 7. The CDR3 reads CATSEGDRGVYGYTF. The CDR3 region has the DNA TGTGCCACCAGTGAGGGTGACAGGGGCGTCTATGGCTACACCTTC.

Worth noting for this clonotype: A much larger clone lies a single base off, so this may be a read error. The gene calls are TRBV25-1 and TRBJ2-2; D is perhaps TRBD2 (6 bases). This CDR3 comprises 13 residues. The germline CDR1 and CDR2 sequences are MGHDK and SYGVNS. CDR3 loop: CASRDGVTGGLFF. The CDR3 nucleotides read TGTGCCAGCAGGGACGGTGTCACCGGGGGGCTGTTTTTT. Full variable domain (outside the CDR3, taken from reference TRBV25-1 and TRBJ2-2): EADIYQTPRYLVIGTGKKITLECSQTMGHDKMYWYQQDPGMELHLIHYSYGVNSTEKGDLSSESTVSRIRTEHFPLTLESARPSHTSQYLCASRDGVTGGLFFGEGSRLTVL.

The chain carries TRBV29-1 and TRBJ1-4, with 10 bases aligning to TRBD1. Germline values: CDR1 SQVTM, CDR2 ANQGSEA. J gave up 13 bases and V 4 bases, and 12 bases lay outside the gene matches. The CDR3 runs to 14 residues. Written as DNA, the CDR3 is TGCAGCGTTGGGCCGGGACAGGGGTCCAGCGGACTGTTTTTT. It specifies CSVGPGQGSSGLFF.

The sample holds a few counts of this clonotype. This sequence joins TRBV9 and TRBJ1-2; 9 positions match TRBD1. The CDR3 contains 12 residues. The germline V gene has CDR1 SGDLS and CDR2 YYNGEE. V gave up 7 bases and J gave up 13 bases; unmatched junction bases: 11. For the CDR3, the DNA is TGTGCCAGCGAGACGCGGACAGGGGAACTCACCTTC. It codes for CASETRTGELTF. Full variable domain (remainder filled in from reference TRBV9 and TRBJ1-2): DSGVTQTPKHLITATGQRVTLRCSPRSGDLSVYWYQQSLDQGLQFLIQYYNGEERAKGNILERFSAQQFPDLHSELNLSSLELGDSALYFCASETRTGELTFGSGTRLTVV.

This clonotype showed up just a few times. The genes are TRBV15 and TRBJ2-2; no definite D call. Trimming stripped 2 bases from V and 6 bases from J, with 4 bases between. The CDR3 totals 12 residues. The germline CDR1 and CDR2 sequences are LNHNV and YYDKDF (reference sequence). The CDR3 protein is CATSRQPGELFF. CDR3 DNA sequence: TGTGCCACCAGCAGACAACCCGGGGAGCTGTTTTTT. Together with reference TRBV15 and TRBJ2-2, the CDR3 gives the full variable domain: DAMVIQNPRYQVTQFGKPVTLSCSQTLNHNVMYWYQQKSSQAPKLLFHYYDKDFNNEADTPDNFQSRRPNTSFCFLDIRSPGLGDTAMYLCATSRQPGELFFGEGSRLTVL.